This entry lists 18 T cell receptor beta chains sequenced from one sample in a study of neurological immune-mediated disorders. TCRdb reprocessed the 5' RACE reads with MiXCR, giving one entry per CDR3 protein. Of 30,000 to 45,000 distinct CDR3 sequences listed, roughly 10% are singletons. The specimen sequenced was CD4+ T cells from blood. Receptors were obtained from a young woman with HTLV-1-associated myelopathy (HAM/TSP).

Comments on this clonotype: A read error may account for a junction end that differs from germline. The chain has TRBV5-1 and TRBJ1-5, with D possibly matching TRBD1 (6 bases). The CDR3 runs to 14 residues. CDR1 is SGHRS, CDR2 YFSETQ, per germline. The CDR3 here is CASSLDNPGQPKHF. The CDR3 DNA sequence: TGCGCCAGCAGCTTAGACAATCCCGGACAGCCCAAGCATTTT.

In its sample, this clonotype was seen many times. The V call is TRBV5-1, the J call TRBJ1-6; 7 nucleotides agree with TRBD1. Germline CDR1 SGHRS, CDR2 YFSETQ. V shed 3 bases and J 7 bases; nucleotides not matched to a gene: 4. The CDR3 is 14 residues long. CDR3: CASSYRQGNSPLHF. CDR3 DNA sequence: TGCGCCAGCAGCTATAGACAGGGAAATTCACCCCTCCACTTT.

This clonotype occurred many times. The chain recombines TRBV5-5 with TRBJ2-3, with D unresolved. The germline V gene has CDR1 SGHKS and CDR2 YYEKEE (reference sequence). V gave up 4 bases and J gave up 4 bases, with 10 bases separating them. CDR3 length equals 13 residues. In nucleotides, the CDR3 is TGTGCCAGCAGCCCAACGTGGTCAGATACGCAGTATTTT. Protein sequence: CASSPTWSDTQYF. Drawing the rest from reference TRBV5-5 and TRBJ2-3, the complete variable domain is DAGVTQSPTHLIKTRGQQVTLRCSPISGHKSVSWYQQVLGQGPQFIFQYYEKEERGRGNFPDRFSARQFPNYSSELNVNALLLGDSALYLCASSPTWSDTQYFGPGTRLTVL.

This clonotype has ten or more counts. The genes are TRBV5-1 and TRBJ1-1; weak D call: TRBD1 (5 bases). The CDR3 has 14 amino acids. With 4 bases removed from V and 1 base from J, the gap between germline ends came to 11 bases. Germline values: CDR1 SGHRS, CDR2 YFSETQ. DNA of the CDR3: TGCGCCAGCAGCGGAGGAGGGACGAACACTGAAGCTTTCTTT. Its translation is CASSGGGTNTEAFF.

This sequence joins TRBV5-1 and TRBJ2-1; 7 bases align to TRBD2. CDR1 and CDR2 from the germline V gene are SGHRS and YFSETQ. V dropped 3 bases and J dropped 3; count of bases not matched to a gene: 3. The CDR3 contains 14 residues. CDR3 in amino acids: CASSSGDYYNEQFF. The CDR3, as DNA: TGCGCCAGCAGCTCGGGGGACTACTACAATGAGCAGTTCTTC.

This clonotype was recorded many times. This sequence joins TRBV6-6 and TRBJ1-5; D gene ambiguous. Between the trimmed V and J ends, which lost 2 bases and 3 bases, there was a span of 14 bases. The germline V gene encodes CDR1 MNHNY and CDR2 SVGAGI (reference sequence). The CDR3 runs to 16 residues. The CDR3 protein is CASSYLQRGFNQPQHF. CDR3 sequence (DNA): TGTGCCAGCAGTTACCTCCAGCGGGGATTCAATCAGCCCCAGCATTTT.

This clonotype was recorded many times. The CDR3 bases are TGCAGTGCTAGAGGGAACAGCCAACTGTACTTC. It yields the protein CSARGNSQLYF. The chain employs TRBV20-1 and TRBJ2-7, with D hard to call. V lost 1 base and J lost 12, with 13 bases in between. Germline loops: CDR1 DFQATT, CDR2 SNEGSKA (reference sequence). This CDR3 is 11 amino acids long.

This clonotype was seen at least ten times. This chain connects TRBV28 to TRBJ1-1; 12 bases are a match to TRBD1. Trimming at V came to 6 bases and at J to 1 base, leaving 6 bases not matched to a gene. CDR1 and CDR2 from the germline V gene are MDHEN and SYDVKM. CDR3 length equals 16 residues. DNA of the CDR3: TGTGCCAGCAGCATCGGGACAGGGGGCTGGAACACTGAAGCTTTCTTT. Encoded protein: CASSIGTGGWNTEAFF.

This chain connects TRBV20-1 to TRBJ2-3; D may be TRBD1 (5 bases). Trimming left V 7 bases short and J 1 base short, with 18 bases between. CDR1 and CDR2 (germline): DFQATT, SNEGSKA (reference sequence). The length of the CDR3 is 15 residues. Here the CDR3 DNA reads TGCAGTGTCCCCTTCAGGGTCTTGGGCACAGATACGCAGTATTTT. Its protein is CSVPFRVLGTDTQYF.

This clonotype occurred a few times. The chain recombines TRBV5-6 with TRBJ2-1; 8 nucleotides match TRBD1. The CDR3 is 20 residues long. In germline, CDR1 is SGHDT, CDR2 YYEEEE. V shed 0 bases and J 0 bases; nucleotides not matched to a gene: 14. This chain's CDR3 is CASSLGLVDRGRSSYNEQFF. CDR3 sequence (DNA): TGTGCCAGCAGCTTGGGCTTGGTCGACAGGGGTCGGAGCTCCTACAATGAGCAGTTCTTC. Supplemented by reference TRBV5-6 and TRBJ2-1, the full variable domain reads DAGVTQSPTHLIKTRGQQVTLRCSPKSGHDTVSWYQQALGQGPQFIFQYYEEEERQRGNFPDRFSGHQFPNYSSELNVNALLLGDSALYLCASSLGLVDRGRSSYNEQFFGPGTRLTVL.

This clonotype occurred many times. The rearrangement joins TRBV5-1 to TRBJ2-7; the D gene is possibly TRBD2 (5 bases). This CDR3 comprises 15 residues. The germline gives CDR1 SGHRS, CDR2 YFSETQ. Trimming took off 0 bases at V and 2 bases at J, with 12 bases between the two ends. The CDR3 bases are TGCGCCAGCAGCTTGGACAGCGTGGGAGCCTACGAGCAGTACTTC. Encoded protein: CASSLDSVGAYEQYF.

This clonotype was found many times. This chain connects TRBV20-1 to TRBJ1-2, with unresolved D. Germline V lookup: CDR1 DFQATT, CDR2 SNEGSKA (reference sequence). V was pared by 3 bases and J by 4 bases, with 18 bases between. This CDR3 contains 15 residues. CDR3 nucleotide sequence: TGCAGTGCTAGCGTAGAAGGTCGGATACGCTATGGCTACACCTTC. Amino acid sequence: CSASVEGRIRYGYTF.

In this sample, this clonotype turned up many times. The rearrangement links TRBV5-1 to TRBJ2-7; a weak D match, TRBD2 (6 bases). The CDR3 runs to 18 residues. Trimming removed 4 bases at V and 3 bases at J, with 26 bases between. Per germline, CDR1 SGHRS and CDR2 YFSETQ. The CDR3 DNA is TGCGCCAGCAGCCGGCCGGAGCACCACGGGACTCTCAACTACGAGCAGTACTTC. Translated: CASSRPEHHGTLNYEQYF.

This clonotype was seen repeatedly, ten times or more. This sequence joins TRBV20-1 and TRBJ2-6, with D hard to call. The V and J ends lost 5 bases and 2 bases respectively, with 4 bases between them. The V gene's germline CDR1 is DFQATT and CDR2 SNEGSKA (reference sequence). The CDR3 is made up of 12 amino acids. The CDR3 sequence: CSAAPGANVLTF. The CDR3 DNA reads as TGCAGTGCTGCTCCTGGGGCCAACGTCCTGACTTTC.

This clonotype was picked up many times. The V gene is TRBV5-1, the J gene TRBJ1-2; 8 positions match TRBD1. Unmatched junction bases numbered 11, after V lost 4 bases and J lost 6 bases. Germline loops: CDR1 SGHRS, CDR2 YFSETQ. This CDR3 contains 15 residues. The CDR3 nucleotides read TGCGCCAGCAGCCGAAGTGGACAGGGTGGCAATGGCTACACCTTC. This gives the protein CASSRSGQGGNGYTF.

This clonotype has at least ten counts. V gene TRBV20-1 combines with J gene TRBJ2-2; 9 nucleotides match TRBD2. Germline loops: CDR1 DFQATT, CDR2 SNEGSKA (reference sequence). V lost 0 bases, J lost 7 bases, and 9 bases stayed unmatched. This CDR3 region has 16 residues. CDR3 residues: CSARDRGGGALGELFF. The CDR3 bases are TGCAGTGCTAGAGATCGTGGCGGGGGGGCTCTCGGGGAGCTGTTTTTT.

The table lists this clonotype with many counts. CDR3 nucleotide sequence: TGTGCCAGCAGTTTATATCGGGGTGAACGCAATGAGCAGTTCTTC. Translation gives CASSLYRGERNEQFF. The chain recombines TRBV12-3 or TRBV12-4 with TRBJ2-1, with D perhaps matching TRBD2 (5 bases). CDR3 length: 15 residues. Trimming shortened V by 2 bases and J by 6 bases, and 14 bases separated the two germline ends.

This clonotype was detected ten times or more. The genes are TRBV20-1 and TRBJ2-7; TRBD1 agrees at 7 bases. This CDR3 is built from 13 residues. Germline CDR1 is DFQATT and CDR2 is SNEGSKA (reference sequence). The V and J ends lost 1 base and 2 bases, in that order; junction bases with no gene match: 2. CDR3 bases: TGCAGTGCTAGAGGGGACAGTCCCTACGAGCAGTACTTC. Translation: CSARGDSPYEQYF.